The sample holds many counts of the clone carrying this T cell receptor beta chain. The antigen is undetermined. The source of the sample is a study of T cell repertoires in cytomegalovirus infection. Study in general: Recently described HLA-C-restricted plus well-studied HLA-B-restricted CMV epitopes were used. CMV infection and matching HLA type were both indicated by public TCR beta signatures. Study-wide results and caveats: CMV-specific TCR beta clonotypes restricted by HLA-C were the ones dominating the ex vivo response.

This CDR3 spans 12 amino acids. V lost 6 bases and J lost 0, with 5 bases in between. Germline loops: CDR1 SEHNR, CDR2 FQNEAQ (reference sequence). TCRdb used MiXCR to reprocess the reads, holding one entry per CDR3 protein. This sample carries more than 20,000 distinct CDR3 sequences, 22% of them seen once, and the ten largest clones take 91%. The TCR was taken from a human donor in good health (CMV status not recorded). Some clones in this sample may be carry-over from other donors' samples. The sample in question was CD8+ T cells from cultured PBMCs, obtained from culture after CMV antigen stimulation. V usage is TRBV7-9 and J usage is TRBJ1-1, with D unclear. The CDR3 sequence: CASRLLNTEAFF. The CDR3 DNA reads TGTGCCAGCAGACTTCTGAACACTGAAGCTTTCTTT.